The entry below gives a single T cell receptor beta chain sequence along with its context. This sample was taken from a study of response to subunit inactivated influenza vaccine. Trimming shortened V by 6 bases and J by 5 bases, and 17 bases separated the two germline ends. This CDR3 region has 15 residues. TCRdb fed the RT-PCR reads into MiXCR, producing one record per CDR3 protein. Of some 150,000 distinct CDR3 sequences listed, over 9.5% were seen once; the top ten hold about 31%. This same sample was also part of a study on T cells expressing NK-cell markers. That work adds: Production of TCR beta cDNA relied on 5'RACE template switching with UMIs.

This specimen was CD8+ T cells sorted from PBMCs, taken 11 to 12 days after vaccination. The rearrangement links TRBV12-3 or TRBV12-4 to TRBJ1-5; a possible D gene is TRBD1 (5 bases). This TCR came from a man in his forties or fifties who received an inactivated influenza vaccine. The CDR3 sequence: CASSPHARGDQPQHF. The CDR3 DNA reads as TGTGCCAGCAGCCCCCATGCCCGGGGCGATCAGCCCCAGCATTTT.